The 31 T cell receptor beta chains below come from one sample, sequenced in a study of PD-1 blockade in classical Hodgkin lymphoma. Sample time point: cycle 4 day 1 (C4D1), after more than five weeks of nivolumab. Brentuximab vedotin exposure varied, and every patient relapsed after autologous stem cell transplantation. Negative selection with magnetic separation was used to purify CD4+ T cells from thawed PBMCs. Some clones are missing from TCRdb's copy, which holds only in-frame ones; the method was immunoSEQ multiplex PCR. The sample records some 30,000 clones, 85% being singletons. The specimen was CD4+ T cells from blood, collected before the fourth cycle of nivolumab. The receptor source for this set is a human donor with classical Hodgkin lymphoma.

The rearrangement uses TRBV10-2 and TRBJ2-7; the D is unclear. V lost 3 bases and J 0 bases, leaving 18 bases between the germline ends. Germline V gene data show CDR1 as WSHSY and CDR2 as SAAADI. The CDR3 extends over 17 amino acids. The CDR3: CASSDASEPRASYEQYF. The CDR3 DNA reads TGCGCCAGCAGTGACGCAAGCGAACCTCGGGCCTCCTACGAGCAGTACTTC.

This CDR3 is CASSERQLYDGYTF. The CDR3 DNA is TGTGCCAGCAGTGAACGACAGCTCTACGACGGCTACACCTTC. The genes are TRBV6-1 and TRBJ1-2; the D gene is possibly TRBD1 (5 bases). Trimming shortened V by 2 bases and J by 8 bases, and 15 bases separated the two germline ends. The CDR3 spans 14 residues. CDR1 is MNHNS and CDR2 is SASEGT in the germline V gene.

This chain links TRBV19 with TRBJ1-2; no firm D call. The CDR3 has 13 amino acids. Germline V gives CDR1 LNHDA, CDR2 SQIVND (reference sequence). The V end lost 3 bases, the J end lost 5 bases, and 10 bases lay between the germline ends. The CDR3 sequence: CASSIRVEYGYTF. CDR3 in DNA: TGTGCCAGTAGTATTCGGGTGGAGTATGGCTACACCTTC.

The chain is built from TRBV10-3 and TRBJ1-4, with 7 nucleotides matching TRBD1. The CDR3 covers 13 residues. Losses at the gene ends were 6 bases for V and 4 bases for J; bases not matched to a gene: 2. Germline CDR1 is ENHRY and CDR2 is SYGVKD. CDR3 nucleotides: TGTGCCATCAGGGACAGGAATAATGAAAAACTGTTTTTT. Its translation is CAIRDRNNEKLFF.

The chain employs TRBV7-2 and TRBJ2-2; either TRBD1 or TRBD2 may fit D (5 bases each). V was shortened by 3 bases and J by 4 bases, with 12 bases between the two germline ends. The germline V gene has CDR1 SGHTA and CDR2 FQGNSA. The CDR3 covers 15 residues. The CDR3, as DNA: TGTGCCAGCAGCTTTTATGGGGGATCCACCGGGGAGCTGTTTTTT. This sequence encodes CASSFYGGSTGELFF.

The J gene is TRBJ2-7, the V gene TRBV29-1; possible D gene TRBD2, 6 bases. With 5 bases removed from V and 6 bases from J, the gap between germline ends came to 11 bases. Germline V gene lookup returns CDR1 SQVTM and CDR2 ANQGSEA. The CDR3 consists of 11 residues. The CDR3 here is CSVWKEGEQYF. The DNA of the CDR3 is TGCAGCGTTTGGAAGGAGGGCGAGCAGTACTTC.

This clone has just one count. J is TRBJ2-3 and V is TRBV5-1; 12 bases are shared with TRBD1. The germline gives CDR1 SGHRS, CDR2 YFSETQ. The CDR3 runs to 16 residues. The V gene end was trimmed by 4 bases and the J gene end by 4 bases; junction bases not matched to a gene: 7. For the CDR3, the DNA is TGCGCCAGCAGCCTAACCGGGACAGGGGGCTCAGATACGCAGTATTTT. Protein: CASSLTGTGGSDTQYF.

The chain joins TRBV30 to TRBJ2-1; D not certain. The germline gives CDR1 GTSNPN, CDR2 SVGIG (reference sequence). This CDR3 is built from 15 residues. Trimming took off 0 bases at V and 0 bases at J, with 9 bases between the two ends. The CDR3 loop is CAWSVKRSSYNEQFF. CDR3 bases: TGTGCCTGGAGTGTGAAGAGAAGCTCCTACAATGAGCAGTTCTTC.

The V call is TRBV28, the J call TRBJ1-2; D not resolved. V gave up 6 bases and J gave up 6 bases, with 14 bases separating them. The germline V gene has CDR1 MDHEN and CDR2 SYDVKM. CDR3 length: 13 residues. The CDR3 protein is CASRPTNFDGYTF. The CDR3 DNA reads TGTGCCAGCAGACCTACGAACTTTGATGGCTACACCTTC.

The rearrangement links TRBV30 to TRBJ2-5, with 7 bases identical to TRBD2. Germline V lookup: CDR1 GTSNPN, CDR2 SVGIG (reference sequence). V trimming: 5 bases; J trimming: 0 bases; junction bases outside the gene matches: 9. The CDR3 extends over 15 amino acids. This CDR3 is CAWGEAGWYQETQYF. DNA for the CDR3: TGTGCCTGGGGGGAAGCGGGGTGGTACCAAGAGACCCAGTACTTC.

The chain has TRBV19 and TRBJ1-5; D remains unclear. Trimming took 6 bases from V and 4 from J, leaving 7 bases between them. The germline CDR1 and CDR2 sequences are LNHDA and SQIVND (reference sequence). This CDR3 contains 12 residues. The CDR3 is CASRQNNQPQHF. CDR3 sequence (DNA): TGTGCCAGTAGACAGAATAATCAGCCCCAGCATTTT. The full variable domain, in which reference TRBV19 and TRBJ1-5 provide the parts outside the CDR3, is DGGITQSPKYLFRKEGQNVTLSCEQNLNHDAMYWYRQDPGQGLRLIYYSQIVNDFQKGDIAEGYSVSREKKESFPLTVTSAQKNPTAFYLCASRQNNQPQHFGDGTRLSIL.

This chain links TRBV4-2 with TRBJ2-1; tentatively, D is TRBD2 (5 bases). This CDR3 has 14 amino acids. Trimming shortened V by 0 bases and J by 5 bases, and 8 bases separated the two germline ends. The V gene's germline CDR1 is LGHNA and CDR2 YNFKEQ. The CDR3 loop reads CASSQDRGDNEQFF. The DNA for the CDR3 is TGTGCCAGCAGCCAAGATCGGGGAGACAATGAGCAGTTCTTC.

The V call is TRBV12-5, the J call TRBJ2-1; 14 positions agree with TRBD2. This CDR3 has 16 amino acids. Germline lookup yields CDR1 LGHNT and CDR2 FRNRAP. Trimming took 7 bases from V and 3 from J; bases not matched to a gene: 5. The CDR3 DNA reads as TGTGCTAGTGTTCCGGGACTAGCGGGAGTCTACAATGAGCAGTTCTTC. This codes for CASVPGLAGVYNEQFF.

The J gene is TRBJ2-3, the V gene TRBV11-1; 11 bases are a match to TRBD2. V was pared by 5 bases and J by 1 base, with 8 bases of the junction left unmatched. The V gene's germline CDR1 is SGHAT and CDR2 FQDESV (reference sequence). This CDR3 is 17 amino acids long. Here the CDR3 DNA reads TGTGCCAGCAGCGAACTTAGACTAGCGGGACGCACAGATACGCAGTATTTT. Its translation: CASSELRLAGRTDTQYF.

This clone was detected only a few times. The V and J genes are TRBV29-1 and TRBJ2-3; 12 positions match TRBD2. Losses at the gene ends were 1 base for V and 1 base for J; bases not matched to a gene: 0. Looked up from germline, CDR1 is SQVTM and CDR2 is ANQGSEA. The CDR3 runs 15 residues. The CDR3 DNA reads TGCAGCGTTGAAGGACTAGCGGGGGGCACAGATACGCAGTATTTT. Translated, it gives CSVEGLAGGTDTQYF.

The genes are TRBV30 and TRBJ1-2, with D possibly TRBD1 on 6 matching bases. Germline CDR1 and CDR2: GTSNPN and SVGIG (reference sequence). The V end was cut by 0 bases, the J end by 6 bases, with 11 bases between. The CDR3 is 13 amino acids. The CDR3 coding sequence is TGTGCCTGGAGTGTAGGGGGGCTCGATGGCTACACCTTC. Protein product: CAWSVGGLDGYTF.

The rearrangement joins TRBV11-3 to TRBJ2-3, with 7 bases fitting TRBD1. Germline-derived CDR1 and CDR2 are SGHNT and YENEEA. V was pared by 3 bases and J by 1 base, with 7 bases of the junction left unmatched. CDR3 size: 16 residues. In nucleotides, the CDR3 is TGTGCCAGCAGCTTGACAGGGACCGGGGGCACAGATACGCAGTATTTT. Residues: CASSLTGTGGTDTQYF.

V is TRBV7-9 and J is TRBJ2-1; no firm D call. V was cut by 8 bases and J by 0 bases, with 11 bases left in between. The CDR3 length is 14 residues. Germline lookup yields CDR1 SEHNR and CDR2 FQNEAQ (reference sequence). CDR3 in amino acids: CASLPVSSYNEQFF. The CDR3 nucleotides are TGTGCCAGCCTACCGGTTAGCTCCTACAATGAGCAGTTCTTC.

This clone was picked up a small number of times. This rearrangement joins TRBV7-7 to TRBJ1-2; 7 nucleotides match TRBD1. CDR1 is SSHAT and CDR2 is FNYEAQ in the germline V gene (reference sequence). The CDR3 sequence is 16 residues long. CDR3 region: CASPFDREVLPYGYTF. The CDR3 DNA is TGTGCTAGCCCCTTCGACAGGGAGGTCCTTCCTTATGGCTACACCTTC.

V gene TRBV7-9 combines with J gene TRBJ2-1, with a possible D match to TRBD1 (6 bases). The germline V gene encodes CDR1 SEHNR and CDR2 FQNEAQ (reference sequence). The CDR3 has 18 residues. V shed 5 bases and J shed 5 bases, with 25 bases lying between them. The chain's CDR3 is CASSQLPTTGKGDNEQFF. The CDR3 DNA reads as TGTGCCAGCAGCCAACTCCCCACAACAGGGAAGGGCGACAATGAGCAGTTCTTC. Full variable domain (remainder filled in from reference TRBV7-9 and TRBJ2-1): DTGVSQNPRHKITKRGQNVTFRCDPISEHNRLYWYRQTLGQGPEFLTYFQNEAQLEKSRLLSDRFSAERPKGSFSTLEIQRTEQGDSAMYLCASSQLPTTGKGDNEQFFGPGTRLTVL.

This clone was found a few times. The rearrangement links TRBV2 to TRBJ2-4; D unresolved. CDR1 and CDR2 (germline): SNHLY, FYNNEI. V was cut by 4 bases and J by 5 bases, with 6 bases left in between. The CDR3 has 12 residues. As DNA, the CDR3 is TGTGCCAGCAGTGCTGGAGAAAACATTCAGTACTTC. Its protein product is CASSAGENIQYF.

The rearrangement links TRBV28 to TRBJ1-2; 9 bases align to TRBD1. CDR3 length: 13 residues. Germline V gene lookup returns CDR1 MDHEN and CDR2 SYDVKM. Trimming cost V 6 bases and J 4 bases; bases outside gene matches: 3. This CDR3 reads CASSRQGGYGYTF. In nucleotides, the CDR3 is TGTGCCAGCAGCCGACAGGGGGGCTATGGCTACACCTTC.

The J gene is TRBJ1-5, the V gene TRBV6-5; D may be TRBD1 (5 bases). The CDR3 length is 13 residues. The germline gives CDR1 MNHEY, CDR2 SVGAGI. The V gene lost 5 bases and the J gene lost 5 bases, with 10 bases spanning the gap. DNA for the CDR3: TGTGCCAGCAGTCCCGACAGATATCAGCCCCAGCATTTT. It yields the protein CASSPDRYQPQHF.

The chain employs TRBV27 and TRBJ2-7; D is unclear. The germline CDR1 and CDR2 sequences are MNHEY and SMNVEV (reference sequence). The CDR3 length is 14 residues. V lost 6 bases to trimming and J lost 2 bases, with 14 bases between them. CDR3 bases: TGTGCCAGCAGGTTTCGATTGGGGACCTACGAGCAGTACTTC. Its translation: CASRFRLGTYEQYF.

This chain connects TRBV10-3 to TRBJ1-1; tentatively, D is TRBD1 (6 bases). Deletions cut 3 bases from V and 5 bases from J, with 13 bases between. The CDR3 spans 14 residues. CDR1 and CDR2 (germline): ENHRY, SYGVKD. Here the CDR3 reads CAISEQGRRTEAFF. The CDR3 DNA reads as TGTGCCATCAGTGAACAGGGTCGACGAACTGAAGCTTTCTTT.

The V and J genes are TRBV5-1 and TRBJ2-2; possible D gene TRBD1, 5 bases. CDR3 size: 13 residues. Trimming removed 6 bases at V and 1 base at J, with 7 bases between. From germline, CDR1 is SGHRS and CDR2 YFSETQ. CDR3 protein: CASNGQNTGELFF. The DNA for the CDR3 is TGCGCCAGCAATGGACAGAACACCGGGGAGCTGTTTTTT.

This chain links TRBV28 with TRBJ1-1, with D perhaps TRBD1 (6 bases). The V end lost 10 bases, the J end lost 4 bases, and 13 bases lay between the germline ends. This CDR3 contains 12 residues. CDR1 MDHEN and CDR2 SYDVKM come from the germline V gene. The CDR3, as DNA: TGTGCCACGCGAGGGGGTTTCACTGAAGCTTTCTTT. Protein sequence: CATRGGFTEAFF.

The sample holds a few counts of this clone. The V call is TRBV10-2, the J call TRBJ1-2, with D perhaps matching TRBD1 (5 bases). The V gene lost 2 bases and the J gene lost 8 bases, with 12 bases spanning the gap. Germline assignment: CDR1 WSHSY and CDR2 SAAADI. The CDR3 extends over 13 amino acids. CDR3 amino acids: CASSEGTGLGYTF. CDR3 DNA sequence: TGCGCCAGCAGTGAGGGGACGGGACTGGGCTACACCTTC.

This rearrangement joins TRBV1 to TRBJ2-1; the table's D call, TRBD2, has no DNA check behind it. TRBV1 is a pseudogene segment. The CDR3 is 14 amino acids. CDR3 nucleotides: TGCACCAGCAGCCCCACGGGACTAGAACGGCGGCAGTTCTTC. This encodes CTSSPTGLERRQFF.

This rearrangement joins TRBV18 to TRBJ1-5; 8 nucleotides line up with TRBD1. This CDR3 is built from 16 residues. The V gene end was trimmed by 3 bases and the J gene end by 7 bases; junction bases not matched to a gene: 11. Germline CDR1 KGHSH, CDR2 LQKENI. The CDR3: CASSPTGTGLHQPQHF. The CDR3 region has the DNA TGTGCCAGCTCACCGACGGGGACAGGACTTCACCAGCCCCAGCATTTT.

By sample share, this clone is medium-sized. J is TRBJ1-1 and V is TRBV6-5; maybe TRBD1 (6 bases). Germline V lookup: CDR1 MNHEY, CDR2 SVGAGI. Deletions cut 3 bases from V and 4 bases from J, with 9 bases between. This CDR3 comprises 13 residues. DNA for the CDR3: TGTGCCAGCAGTTATCAGGGGAGCACTGAAGCTTTCTTT. Translated: CASSYQGSTEAFF.